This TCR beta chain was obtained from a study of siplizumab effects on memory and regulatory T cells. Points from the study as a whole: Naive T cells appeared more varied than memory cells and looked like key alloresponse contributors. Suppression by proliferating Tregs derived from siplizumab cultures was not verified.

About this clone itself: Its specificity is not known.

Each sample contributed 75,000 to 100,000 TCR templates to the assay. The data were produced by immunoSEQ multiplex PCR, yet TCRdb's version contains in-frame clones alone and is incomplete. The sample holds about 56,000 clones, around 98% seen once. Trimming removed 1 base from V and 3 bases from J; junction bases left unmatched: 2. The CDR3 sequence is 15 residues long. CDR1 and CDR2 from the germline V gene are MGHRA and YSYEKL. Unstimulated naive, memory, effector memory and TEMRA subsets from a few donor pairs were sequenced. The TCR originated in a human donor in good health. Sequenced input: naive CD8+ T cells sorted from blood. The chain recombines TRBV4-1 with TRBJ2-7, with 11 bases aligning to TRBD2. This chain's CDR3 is CASSQGLAGHYEQYF. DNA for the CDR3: TGCGCCAGCAGCCAAGGACTAGCGGGGCACTACGAGCAGTACTTC.